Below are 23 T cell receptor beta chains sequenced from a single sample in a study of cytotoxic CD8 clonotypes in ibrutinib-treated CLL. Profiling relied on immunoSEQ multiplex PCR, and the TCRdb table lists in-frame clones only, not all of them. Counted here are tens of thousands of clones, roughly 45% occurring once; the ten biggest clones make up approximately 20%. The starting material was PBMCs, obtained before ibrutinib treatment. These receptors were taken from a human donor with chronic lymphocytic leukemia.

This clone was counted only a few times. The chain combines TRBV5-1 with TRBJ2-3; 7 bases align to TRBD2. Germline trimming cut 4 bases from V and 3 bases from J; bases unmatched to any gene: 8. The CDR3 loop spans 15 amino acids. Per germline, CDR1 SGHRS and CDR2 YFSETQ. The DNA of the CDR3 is TGCGCCAGCAGCGAGTCGTTTAGCGGGACAGATACGCAGTATTTT. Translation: CASSESFSGTDTQYF.

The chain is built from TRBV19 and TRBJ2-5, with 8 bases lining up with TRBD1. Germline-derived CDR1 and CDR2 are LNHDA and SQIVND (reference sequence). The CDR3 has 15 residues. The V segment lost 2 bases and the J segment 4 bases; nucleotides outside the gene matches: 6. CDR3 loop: CASSINRGSPETQYF. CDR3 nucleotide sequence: TGTGCCAGTAGTATAAACAGGGGGAGCCCAGAGACCCAGTACTTC.

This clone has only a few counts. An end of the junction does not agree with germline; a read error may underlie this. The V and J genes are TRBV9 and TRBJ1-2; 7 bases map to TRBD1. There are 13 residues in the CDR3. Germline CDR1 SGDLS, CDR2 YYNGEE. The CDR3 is CASSPSTDRTNNF. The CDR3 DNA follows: TGTGCCAGCAGCCCTTCCACGGACAGGACCAACAACTTC.

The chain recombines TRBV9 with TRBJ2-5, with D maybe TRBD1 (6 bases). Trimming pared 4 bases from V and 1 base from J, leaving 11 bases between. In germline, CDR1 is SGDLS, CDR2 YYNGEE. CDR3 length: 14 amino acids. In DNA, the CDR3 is TGTGCCAGCAGCCTCCAGGGGATCCAAGAGACCCAGTACTTC. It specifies CASSLQGIQETQYF.

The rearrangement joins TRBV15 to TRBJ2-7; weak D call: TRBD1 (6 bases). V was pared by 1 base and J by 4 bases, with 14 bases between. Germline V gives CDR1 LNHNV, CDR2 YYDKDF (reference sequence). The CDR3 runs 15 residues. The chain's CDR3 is CATSRGRGTSYEQYF. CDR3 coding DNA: TGTGCCACCAGCAGAGGCAGGGGTACTTCGTACGAGCAGTACTTC.

The CDR3 DNA is TGTGCCAGCAGGGGAACCCCGGGACCTGGAAACACCATATATTTT. It is translated as CASRGTPGPGNTIYF. The chain links TRBV6-1 to TRBJ1-3; weak D call: TRBD1 (5 bases). This CDR3 contains 15 residues. V lost 6 bases and J lost 2, with 14 bases in between. Per germline, CDR1 MNHNS and CDR2 SASEGT.

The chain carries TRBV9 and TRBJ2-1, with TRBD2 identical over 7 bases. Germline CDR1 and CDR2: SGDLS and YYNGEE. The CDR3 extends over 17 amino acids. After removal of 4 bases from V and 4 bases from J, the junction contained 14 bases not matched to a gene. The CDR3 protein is CASSPGSQRGLYNEQFF. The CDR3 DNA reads TGTGCCAGCAGCCCAGGGAGCCAGCGGGGCCTTTACAATGAGCAGTTCTTC.

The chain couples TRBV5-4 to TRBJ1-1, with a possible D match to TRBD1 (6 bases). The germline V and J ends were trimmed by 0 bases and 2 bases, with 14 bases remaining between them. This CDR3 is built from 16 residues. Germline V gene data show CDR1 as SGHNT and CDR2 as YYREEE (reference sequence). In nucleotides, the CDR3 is TGTGCCAGCAGCTTGGGGGGGGGACACCTTAACACTGAAGCTTTCTTT. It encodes CASSLGGGHLNTEAFF.

The CDR3 sequence: CASSIRGSSAFF. The DNA for the CDR3 is TGTGCCAGTAGTATCAGGGGTTCGTCGGCTTTCTTT. The chain links TRBV19 to TRBJ1-1, with D maybe TRBD1 (6 bases). The CDR3 consists of 12 residues. V was clipped by 3 bases and J by 11 bases, with 13 bases between them. The V gene's germline CDR1 is LNHDA and CDR2 SQIVND (reference sequence).

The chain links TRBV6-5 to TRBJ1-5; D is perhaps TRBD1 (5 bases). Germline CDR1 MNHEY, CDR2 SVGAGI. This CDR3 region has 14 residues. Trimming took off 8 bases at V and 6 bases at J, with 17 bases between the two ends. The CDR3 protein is CASDSQGGIQPQHF. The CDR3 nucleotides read TGTGCCAGCGATAGTCAGGGAGGGATTCAGCCCCAGCATTTT.

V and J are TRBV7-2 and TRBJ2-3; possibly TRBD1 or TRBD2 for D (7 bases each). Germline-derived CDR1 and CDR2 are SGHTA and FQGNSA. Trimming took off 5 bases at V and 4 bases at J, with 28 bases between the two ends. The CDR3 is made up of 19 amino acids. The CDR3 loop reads CASSPTGLTLGGGPDTQYF. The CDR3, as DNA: TGTGCCAGCAGCCCGACAGGGCTTACGCTCGGCGGGGGCCCAGATACGCAGTATTTT.

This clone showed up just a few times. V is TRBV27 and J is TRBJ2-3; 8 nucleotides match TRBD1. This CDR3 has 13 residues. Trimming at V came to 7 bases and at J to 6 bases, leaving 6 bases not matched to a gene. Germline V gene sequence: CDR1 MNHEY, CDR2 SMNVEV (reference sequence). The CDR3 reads CASKHRQGDTQYF. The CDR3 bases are TGTGCCAGCAAACACCGACAGGGGGATACGCAGTATTTT.

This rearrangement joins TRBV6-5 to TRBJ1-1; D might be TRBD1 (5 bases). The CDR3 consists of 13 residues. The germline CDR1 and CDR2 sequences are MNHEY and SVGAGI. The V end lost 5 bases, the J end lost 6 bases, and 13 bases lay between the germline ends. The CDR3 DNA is TGTGCCAGCAGTGGAGGACATTTTTCTGAAGCTTTCTTT. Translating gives CASSGGHFSEAFF.

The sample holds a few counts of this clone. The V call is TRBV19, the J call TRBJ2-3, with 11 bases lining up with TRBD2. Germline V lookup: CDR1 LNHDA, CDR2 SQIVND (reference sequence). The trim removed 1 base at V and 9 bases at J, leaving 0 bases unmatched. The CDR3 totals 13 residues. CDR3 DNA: TGTGCCAGTAGTATAGGGACTAGCGGGACGCAGTATTTT. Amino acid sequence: CASSIGTSGTQYF.

CDR3 residues: CASTEQEDTEAFF. CDR3 DNA sequence: TGTGCCAGCACCGAACAGGAGGACACTGAAGCTTTCTTT. The chain employs TRBV2 and TRBJ1-1, with D perhaps matching TRBD1 (5 bases). There are 13 residues in the CDR3. Germline CDR1 and CDR2: SNHLY and FYNNEI. Trimming took off 7 bases at V and 3 bases at J, with 12 bases between the two ends.

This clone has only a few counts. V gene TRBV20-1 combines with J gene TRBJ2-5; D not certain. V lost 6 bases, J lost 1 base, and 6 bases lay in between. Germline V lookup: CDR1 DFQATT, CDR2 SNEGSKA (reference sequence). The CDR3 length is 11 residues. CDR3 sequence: CSALGQETQYF. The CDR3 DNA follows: TGCAGTGCGCTAGGCCAAGAGACCCAGTACTTC.

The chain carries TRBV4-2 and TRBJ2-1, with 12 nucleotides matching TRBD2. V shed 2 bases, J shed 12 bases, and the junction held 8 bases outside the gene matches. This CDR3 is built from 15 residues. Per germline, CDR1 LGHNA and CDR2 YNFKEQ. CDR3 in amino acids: CASSQRLAGDPGQFF. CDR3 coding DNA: TGTGCCAGCAGCCAACGACTAGCGGGGGACCCGGGGCAGTTCTTC.

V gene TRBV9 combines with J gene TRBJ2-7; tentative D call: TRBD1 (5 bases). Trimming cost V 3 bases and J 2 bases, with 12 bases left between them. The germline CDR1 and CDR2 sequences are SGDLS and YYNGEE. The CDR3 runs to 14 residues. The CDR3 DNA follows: TGTGCCAGCAGCGCCACGACAGAAACCTACGAGCAGTACTTC. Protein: CASSATTETYEQYF.

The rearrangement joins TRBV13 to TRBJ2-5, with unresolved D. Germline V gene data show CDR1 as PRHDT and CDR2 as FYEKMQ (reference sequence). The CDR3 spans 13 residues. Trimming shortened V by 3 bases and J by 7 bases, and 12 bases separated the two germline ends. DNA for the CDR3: TGTGCCAGCAGCTTGGCCAGACCAGGGACCCAGTACTTC. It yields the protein CASSLARPGTQYF.

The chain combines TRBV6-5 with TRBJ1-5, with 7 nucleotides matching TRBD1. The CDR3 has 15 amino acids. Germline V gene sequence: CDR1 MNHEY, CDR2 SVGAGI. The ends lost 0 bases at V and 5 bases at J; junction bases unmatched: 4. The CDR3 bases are TGTGCCAGCAGTTACTCGTACAGGGGAGATCAGCCCCAGCATTTT. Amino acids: CASSYSYRGDQPQHF.

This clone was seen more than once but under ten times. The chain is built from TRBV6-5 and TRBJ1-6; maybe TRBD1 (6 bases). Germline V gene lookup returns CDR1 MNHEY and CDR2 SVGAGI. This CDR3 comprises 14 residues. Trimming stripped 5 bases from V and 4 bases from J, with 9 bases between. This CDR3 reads CASSKQGYNSPLHF. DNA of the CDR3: TGTGCCAGCAGTAAACAGGGTTATAATTCACCCCTCCACTTT.

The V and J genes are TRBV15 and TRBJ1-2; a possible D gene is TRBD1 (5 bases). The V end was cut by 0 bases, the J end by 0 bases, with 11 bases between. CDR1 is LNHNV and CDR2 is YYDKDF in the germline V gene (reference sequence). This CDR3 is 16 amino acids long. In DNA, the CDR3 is TGTGCCACCAGCAGAGATTACCAGGGAGCTAACTATGGCTACACCTTC. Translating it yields CATSRDYQGANYGYTF.

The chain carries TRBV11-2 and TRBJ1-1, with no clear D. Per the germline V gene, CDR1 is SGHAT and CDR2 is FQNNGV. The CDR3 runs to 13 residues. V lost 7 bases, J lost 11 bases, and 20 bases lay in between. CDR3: CASTKLGFQLAFF. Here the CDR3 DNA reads TGTGCCAGCACCAAATTGGGATTTCAATTGGCTTTCTTT.